The next 24 T cell receptor beta chains were all read from a single sample in a study of blood T cells in healthy people across ages. Next came a second PCR, run for about 7 to 12 cycles, which used a sample-barcoded 5' primer along with a J-beta primer mix. TCRdb processed the 5' RACE reads anew with MiXCR; each CDR3 protein has one entry. This sample carries 1.5 million to 1.9 million distinct CDR3 sequences, about 42% of them seen once, and the ten largest clones take 4%. The sample comprised blood. These receptors all stem from a woman under 30 in good health.

The chain is built from TRBV20-1 and TRBJ1-2, with D possibly being TRBD1 (5 bases). In germline, CDR1 is DFQATT, CDR2 SNEGSKA (reference sequence). The CDR3 consists of 15 residues. Between the trimmed V and J ends, which lost 6 bases and 0 bases, there was a span of 17 bases. CDR3 loop: CSAPGTLGANYGYTF. The CDR3 DNA sequence: TGCAGTGCCCCCGGGACCCTGGGAGCTAACTATGGCTACACCTTC.

The chain recombines TRBV4-3 with TRBJ2-7; D remains ambiguous. Germline V CDR1 and CDR2: LGHNA, YSLEER. Trimming pared 1 base from V and 3 bases from J, leaving 10 bases between. The CDR3 is made up of 14 amino acids. CDR3 nucleotides: TGCGCCAGCAGCCAAGTTACTGCTGGCTACGAGCAGTACTTC. Its translation: CASSQVTAGYEQYF.

There are a few counts of this clonotype. J is TRBJ2-5 and V is TRBV20-1; 11 positions match TRBD2. Germline-derived CDR1 and CDR2 are DFQATT and SNEGSKA (reference sequence). The ends lost 1 base at V and 4 bases at J; junction bases unmatched: 11. CDR3 length: 17 amino acids. CDR3 nucleotide sequence: TGCAGTGCTAGAGTAGCGGTGGGACTAGCGGCCGGAGAGACCCAGTACTTC. This gives the protein CSARVAVGLAAGETQYF.

The V gene is TRBV7-3, the J gene TRBJ2-1, with D unresolved. The CDR3 length is 13 residues. Germline CDR1 is SGHTA and CDR2 is FQGTGA. The germline V and J ends were trimmed by 5 bases and 8 bases, with 13 bases remaining between them. The CDR3 nucleotides are TGTGCCAGCAGCCCGACCAGTTGGGATGAGCAGTTCTTC. It yields the protein CASSPTSWDEQFF.

This clonotype was detected a few times. This chain joins TRBV20-1 and TRBJ2-1; 8 bases are a match to TRBD1. The J call is doubtful: the DNA matches TRBJ2-7 better. From germline, CDR1 is DFQATT and CDR2 SNEGSKA (reference sequence). There are 13 residues in the CDR3. The CDR3 loop reads CSARDRAYNEQYF. CDR3 nucleotide sequence: TGCAGTGCTAGGGACAGGGCTTACAATGAGCAGTACTTC.

A few counts support this clonotype. The chain is built from TRBV11-2 and TRBJ1-1, with a possible D match to TRBD1 (6 bases). Trimming removed 5 bases from V and 2 bases from J, with 15 bases in between. The CDR3 has 15 residues. Germline V CDR1 and CDR2: SGHAT, FQNNGV. The CDR3 sequence is CASSNRDNLNTEAFF. In nucleotides, the CDR3 is TGTGCCAGCAGCAACCGGGACAATCTTAACACTGAAGCTTTCTTT.

This clonotype was counted only a few times. V is TRBV20-1 and J is TRBJ2-7; 11 positions match TRBD2. This CDR3 comprises 14 residues. Germline values: CDR1 DFQATT, CDR2 SNEGSKA (reference sequence). With V trimmed by 2 bases and J by 4 bases, 4 bases remained unmatched. The DNA of the CDR3 is TGCAGTGCTAGAACTAGCGGGAGACGTTACGAGCAGTACTTC. Translating gives CSARTSGRRYEQYF.

The chain recombines TRBV11-2 with TRBJ1-1; D is perhaps TRBD1 (6 bases). From germline, CDR1 is SGHAT and CDR2 FQNNGV. The CDR3 extends over 17 amino acids. Trimming removed 4 bases at V and 0 bases at J, with 18 bases between. CDR3 DNA sequence: TGTGCCAGCAGCTCCTCTTACCAGGGGAGGTTGAACACTGAAGCTTTCTTT. Translation: CASSSSYQGRLNTEAFF.

This clonotype showed up just a few times. The genes are TRBV10-3 and TRBJ1-1, with 7 positions matching TRBD1. This CDR3 contains 14 residues. CDR1 ENHRY and CDR2 SYGVKD come from the germline V gene. After removal of 6 bases from V and 1 base from J, the junction contained 5 bases not matched to a gene. The CDR3 sequence: CAISQDRTNTEAFF. CDR3 bases: TGTGCCATCAGCCAGGACAGGACGAACACTGAAGCTTTCTTT.

This clonotype was observed a handful of times. The chain recombines TRBV7-2 with TRBJ2-5; 13 bases are a match to TRBD2. From germline, CDR1 is SGHTA and CDR2 FQGNSA. V gave up 5 bases and J gave up 2 bases; unmatched junction bases: 2. The CDR3 is 15 residues long. CDR3 residues: CASSKGLAGQETQYF. CDR3 nucleotides: TGTGCCAGCAGCAAGGGACTAGCGGGACAAGAGACCCAGTACTTC.

As regards this clonotype: This clone may be a read error of a much larger clone one base away. The chain is built from TRBV4-3 and TRBJ2-1, with D perhaps assigned TRBD1 or TRBD2 (5 bases each). Germline-derived CDR1 and CDR2 are LGHNA and YSLEER. V lost 1 base, J lost 10 bases, and 17 bases lay in between. This CDR3 has 15 amino acids. CDR3 DNA sequence: TGCGCCAGCAGCCAAGGAGGGACGCCTTCCTACGAGCAGTTCTTC. Translating gives CASSQGGTPSYEQFF.

This clonotype was counted only a few times. The V gene is TRBV12-3 or TRBV12-4, the J gene TRBJ2-7; D is perhaps TRBD1 (6 bases). The CDR3 has 16 residues. V lost 2 bases and J 3 bases, leaving 17 bases between the germline ends. The CDR3 here is CASSLNQGPLIYEQYF. The CDR3 DNA follows: TGTGCCAGCAGTTTAAACCAGGGGCCCCTCATCTACGAGCAGTACTTC.

The rearrangement uses TRBV7-2 and TRBJ2-2, with 10 bases aligning to TRBD2. J was trimmed by 5 bases and V by 5 bases; bases with no gene match: 8. Germline V gene sequence: CDR1 SGHTA, CDR2 FQGNSA. This CDR3 is 16 amino acids long. CDR3 protein: CASSSSGGPETGELFF. CDR3 in DNA: TGTGCCAGCAGCAGTAGCGGGGGGCCAGAAACCGGGGAGCTGTTTTTT.

As for this clonotype: The junction differs from germline at one of its ends, possibly a read error. This sequence joins TRBV7-9 and TRBJ2-3; D is perhaps TRBD2 (5 bases). Germline V gives CDR1 SEHNR, CDR2 FQNEAQ (reference sequence). The CDR3 covers 13 residues. The CDR3 region has the DNA TGTGACAGCAGCTTATCCGGGGCAGATACGCAGTATTTT. It yields the protein CDSSLSGADTQYF. Together with reference TRBV7-9 and TRBJ2-3, the CDR3 gives the full variable domain: DTGVSQNPRHKITKRGQNVTFRCDPISEHNRLYWYRQTLGQGPEFLTYFQNEAQLEKSRLLSDRFSAERPKGSFSTLEIQRTEQGDSAMYLCDSSLSGADTQYFGPGTRLTVL.

The J gene is TRBJ2-5, the V gene TRBV28; 10 bases are a match to TRBD2. CDR1 and CDR2 (germline): MDHEN, SYDVKM. With V trimmed by 6 bases and J by 11 bases, 18 bases remained unmatched. The CDR3 is 16 residues long. The CDR3 protein is CASSYRGLAVANEQYF. The CDR3 DNA reads TGTGCCAGCAGCTACCGAGGACTAGCGGTGGCAAATGAGCAGTACTTC. Drawing the rest from reference TRBV28 and TRBJ2-5, the complete variable domain is DVKVTQSSRYLVKRTGEKVFLECVQDMDHENMFWYRQDPGLGLRLIYFSYDVKMKEKGDIPEGYSVSREKKERFSLILESASTNQTSMYLCASSYRGLAVANEQYFGPGTRLLVL.

This clonotype was recorded once. V usage is TRBV6-2 or TRBV6-3 and J usage is TRBJ2-1; D ambiguous. The CDR3 sequence is 16 residues long. The ends were cut back, 3 bases at V and 10 bases at J, with 22 bases in the middle. CDR1 and CDR2 from the germline V gene are MNHEY and SVGEGT. This CDR3 reads CASSYDMEHLSYEQFF. The CDR3 DNA follows: TGTGCCAGCAGTTATGACATGGAACACCTCTCCTACGAGCAGTTCTTC.

This rearrangement joins TRBV10-3 to TRBJ1-2, with D perhaps matching TRBD1 (5 bases). The CDR3 sequence is 14 residues long. Germline V CDR1 and CDR2: ENHRY, SYGVKD. The V end was cut by 0 bases, the J end by 3 bases, with 8 bases between. Here the CDR3 reads CAISESGEDYGYTF. The CDR3 nucleotides read TGTGCCATCAGTGAGTCAGGGGAGGACTATGGCTACACCTTC.

A note on this clonotype: The junction and the germline gene differ at one end; a read error may be behind it. CDR3 loop: CASNLMDLEQFF. The CDR3 DNA sequence: TGTGCCAGCAATTTAATGGATCTTGAGCAGTTCTTC. J is TRBJ2-1 and V is TRBV12-3 or TRBV12-4; no firm D call. This CDR3 region has 12 residues.

This clonotype was detected a few times. The chain is built from TRBV10-3 and TRBJ1-1; 12 nucleotides line up with TRBD1. Per germline, CDR1 ENHRY and CDR2 SYGVKD. V dropped 11 bases and J dropped 3; count of bases not matched to a gene: 7. This CDR3 contains 14 residues. CDR3 loop: CAAGTGGEYTEAFF. The CDR3 region has the DNA TGTGCCGCTGGGACAGGGGGCGAATACACTGAAGCTTTCTTT.

V and J are TRBV7-9 and TRBJ1-2; D is undetermined. This CDR3 is built from 13 residues. Germline loops: CDR1 SEHNR, CDR2 FQNEAQ (reference sequence). Trimming shortened V by 1 base and J by 5 bases, and 8 bases separated the two germline ends. The CDR3 sequence: CASSLVGFYGYTF. In nucleotides, the CDR3 is TGTGCCAGCAGCTTAGTGGGTTTTTATGGCTACACCTTC.

This chain uses TRBV7-2 with TRBJ2-1, with D perhaps matching TRBD2 (5 bases). V was cut by 2 bases and J by 2 bases, with 19 bases left in between. The CDR3 sequence is 18 residues long. CDR1 and CDR2 (germline): SGHTA, FQGNSA. CDR3 in DNA: TGTGCCAGCAGCTTATCGTTTAGCGCCTCTGTTACCTACAATGAGCAGTTCTTC. Amino acids: CASSLSFSASVTYNEQFF. Supplemented by reference TRBV7-2 and TRBJ2-1, the full variable domain reads GAGVSQSPSNKVTEKGKDVELRCDPISGHTALYWYRQSLGQGLEFLIYFQGNSAPDKSGLPSDRFSAERTGGSVSTLTIQRTQQEDSAVYLCASSLSFSASVTYNEQFFGPGTRLTVL.

J is TRBJ2-3 and V is TRBV3-1; 8 positions agree with TRBD2. This CDR3 comprises 17 residues. Germline V gene sequence: CDR1 LGHDT, CDR2 YNNKEL (reference sequence). The junction had 9 bases not matched to a gene; V was cut back by 4 bases and J by 0 bases. CDR3 in amino acids: CASSRTAGAVSTDTQYF. The CDR3 DNA reads as TGTGCCAGCAGCCGAACAGCGGGGGCCGTTAGCACAGATACGCAGTATTTT.

The chain recombines TRBV12-3 or TRBV12-4 with TRBJ2-3; TRBD2 aligns across 11 bases. CDR3 length: 15 amino acids. V was clipped by 8 bases and J by 0 bases; unmatched bases: 4. The CDR3 sequence is CASRSGGASTDTQYF. CDR3 coding DNA: TGTGCCAGCCGTAGCGGGGGGGCTAGCACAGATACGCAGTATTTT.

The chain links TRBV11-2 to TRBJ1-2; D is unclear. Trimming cost V 2 bases and J 4 bases, with 11 bases left between them. This CDR3 is 14 amino acids long. CDR1 SGHAT and CDR2 FQNNGV come from the germline V gene. The CDR3 DNA follows: TGTGCCAGCAGCTTAAGTCAGGCGACCTATGGCTACACCTTC. It specifies CASSLSQATYGYTF. Variable domain in full (rest from reference TRBV11-2 and TRBJ1-2): EAGVAQSPRYKIIEKRQSVAFWCNPISGHATLYWYQQILGQGPKLLIQFQNNGVVDDSQLPKDRFSAERLKGVDSTLKIQPAKLEDSAVYLCASSLSQATYGYTFGSGTRLTVV.